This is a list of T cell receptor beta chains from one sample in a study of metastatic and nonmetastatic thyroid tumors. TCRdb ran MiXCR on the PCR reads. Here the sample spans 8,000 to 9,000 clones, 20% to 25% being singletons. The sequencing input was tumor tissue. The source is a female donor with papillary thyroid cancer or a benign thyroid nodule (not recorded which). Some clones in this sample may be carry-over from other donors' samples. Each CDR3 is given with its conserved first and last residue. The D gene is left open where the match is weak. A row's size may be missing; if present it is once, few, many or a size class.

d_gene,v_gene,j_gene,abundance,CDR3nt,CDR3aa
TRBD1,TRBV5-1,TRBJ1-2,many,TGCGCCAGCAGCCCCCAGGGGGGTAATATTAACTATGGCTACACCTTC,CASSPQGGNINYGYTF
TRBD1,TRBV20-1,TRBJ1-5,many,TGCAGTGCTACTGACAGGGAGTTGTTTCAGCCCCAGCATTTT,CSATDRELFQPQHF
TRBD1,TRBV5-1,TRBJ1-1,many,TGCGCCAGCAGCCGGGGACAGGGGGATACTGAAGCTTTCTTT,CASSRGQGDTEAFF
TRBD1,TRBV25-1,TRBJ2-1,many,TGTGCCAGCAGGGGCCAGGGGGCTGGTTGGAATGAGCAGTTCTTC,CASRGQGAGWNEQFF
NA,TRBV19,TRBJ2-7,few,TGTGCCAGTAGTATTGAAAGGTCATCCTACGAGCAGTACTTC,CASSIERSSYEQYF
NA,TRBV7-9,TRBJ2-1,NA,TGTGCCAGCAGCCGCTTTGCAGGTCCCGATGAGCAGTTCTTC,CASSRFAGPDEQFF
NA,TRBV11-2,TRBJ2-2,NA,TGTGCCAGCAGCTTATCCCTAGCGCGAACCGGGGAGCTGTTTTTT,CASSLSLARTGELFF
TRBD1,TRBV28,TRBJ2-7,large,TGTGCCAGCAGTTTGTACAGGGGAGCCTACGAGCAGTACTTC,CASSLYRGAYEQYF
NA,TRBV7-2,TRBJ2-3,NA,TGTGCCAGCAGCCCAACCGGGGGGCCAGATACGCAGTATTTT,CASSPTGGPDTQYF
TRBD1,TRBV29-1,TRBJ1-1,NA,TGCAGCGTTTTAGGACAGGGAGGTAACACTGAAGCTTTCTTT,CSVLGQGGNTEAFF
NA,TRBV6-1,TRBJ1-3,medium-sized,TGTGCCAGCAGTGAAATGGTGCTCTCTGGAAACACCATATATTTT,CASSEMVLSGNTIYF
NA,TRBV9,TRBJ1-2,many,TGTGCCAGCAGCGCCGCCGGGGGGGCTAATGGCTACACCTTC,CASSAAGGANGYTF
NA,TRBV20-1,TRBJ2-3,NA,TGCAGTGGGGGGGGCACAGATACGCAGTATTTT,CSGGGTDTQYF
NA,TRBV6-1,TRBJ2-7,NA,TGTGCCAGCAGTGAAATTGGGGCTTCCTACGAGCAGTACTTC,CASSEIGASYEQYF
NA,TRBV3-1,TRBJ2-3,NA,TGTGCCAGCCGAGGGAATAGTGATACGCAGTATTTT,CASRGNSDTQYF
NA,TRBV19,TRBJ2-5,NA,TGTGCCAGTAGTCAGGGCCATGGGGAGACCCAGTACTTC,CASSQGHGETQYF
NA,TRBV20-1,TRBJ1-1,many,TGCAGTGCTAGGGTCGAAGGCGACACTGAAGCTTTCTTT,CSARVEGDTEAFF
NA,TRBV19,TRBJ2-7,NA,TGTGCCAGTAGCACAACCTACGAGCAGTACTTC,CASSTTYEQYF
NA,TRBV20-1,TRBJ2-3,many,TGCAGTGCTAGAGATAGACGGCAGTTGGACACAGATACGCAGTATTTT,CSARDRRQLDTDTQYF
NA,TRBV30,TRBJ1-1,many,TGTGCCTGGAGTCGGGACACTGAAGCTTTCTTT,CAWSRDTEAFF
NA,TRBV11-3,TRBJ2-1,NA,TGTGCCAGCAGCCCCATGTCTCCTTACAATGAGCAGTTCTTC,CASSPMSPYNEQFF
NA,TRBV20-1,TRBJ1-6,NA,TGCAGTGCTAGAGTTCCGGGGGATAATTCACCCCTCCACTTT,CSARVPGDNSPLHF
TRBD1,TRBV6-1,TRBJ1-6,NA,TGTGCCAGCACCCAGGGACAGGGGGCCTATAATTCACCCCTCCACTTT,CASTQGQGAYNSPLHF
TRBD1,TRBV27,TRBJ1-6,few,TGTGCCAGCAACCCAACAGGGGGCGGCTATTCACCCCTCCACTTT,CASNPTGGGYSPLHF
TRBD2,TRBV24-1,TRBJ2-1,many,TGTGCCACCAGTGATCGGCTAGCGGGGAGCTCCTACAATGAGCAGTTCTTC,CATSDRLAGSSYNEQFF
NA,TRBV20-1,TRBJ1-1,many,TGCAGTGCTATTGTGGTCGGAAACACTGAAGCTTTCTTT,CSAIVVGNTEAFF
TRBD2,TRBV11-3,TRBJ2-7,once,TGTGCCAGCAGCTTTCTAGCGGGGGCTTACGAGCAGTACTTC,CASSFLAGAYEQYF
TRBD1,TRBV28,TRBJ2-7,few,TGTGCCAGCAGTTTAATACTCAGGGGGACAGGCATCCTCAACTACGAGCAGTACTTC,CASSLILRGTGILNYEQYF
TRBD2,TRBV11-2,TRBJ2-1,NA,TGTGCCAGCAGCTTAGAACTAGCGGGAGGGCCCCACTCCTACAATGAGCAGTTCTTC,CASSLELAGGPHSYNEQFF
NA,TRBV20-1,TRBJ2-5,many,TGCAGTGCCAACTTTCCCCAGGGGACCCAGTACTTC,CSANFPQGTQYF
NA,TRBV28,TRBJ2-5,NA,TGTGCCAGCAGTTTAGGTGACTCCCAAGAGACCCAGTACTTC,CASSLGDSQETQYF
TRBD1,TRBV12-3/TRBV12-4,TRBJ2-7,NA,TGTGCCAGCAGTTTAGAGACAGGGGGATACGGGCAGTACTTC,CASSLETGGYGQYF
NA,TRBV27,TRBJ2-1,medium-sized,TGTGCCAGCAGTTACGGACAGAATGGGGTCAATGAGCAGTTCTTC,CASSYGQNGVNEQFF
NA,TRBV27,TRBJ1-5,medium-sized,TGTGCCAGCAGTGTCCTGGATAGCAATCAGCCCCAGCATTTT,CASSVLDSNQPQHF
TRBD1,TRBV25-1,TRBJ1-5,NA,TGTGCCAGCATTCGGGTCGGGACAGGGGACCCCAGCAATCAGCCCCAGCATTTT,CASIRVGTGDPSNQPQHF
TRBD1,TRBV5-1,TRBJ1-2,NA,TGCGCCAGCAGCCCCGGACAGGGTTTCGGTTATGGCTACACCTTC,CASSPGQGFGYGYTF
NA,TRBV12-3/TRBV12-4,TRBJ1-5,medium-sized,TGTGCCAGCAGTACAGGGATGGGTCAGCCCCAGCATTTT,CASSTGMGQPQHF
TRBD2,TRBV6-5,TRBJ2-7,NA,TGTGCCAGCAGTTACTCGAGTGCTAGCGGGAGCTCCTACGAGCAGTACTTC,CASSYSSASGSSYEQYF
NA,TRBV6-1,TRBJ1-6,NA,TGTGCCAGCAGAGGACAGTTCGGCTCCTATAATTCACCCCTCCACTTT,CASRGQFGSYNSPLHF
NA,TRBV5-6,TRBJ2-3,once,TGTGCCACCACACGGGGAACCGTCGACACCTACGGTACAGATACGCAGTATTTT,CATTRGTVDTYGTDTQYF
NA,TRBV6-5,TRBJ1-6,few,TGTGCCAGCAGTTACTCGATAGGCCCCGGGTTCGGGAATTCACCCCTCCACTTT,CASSYSIGPGFGNSPLHF
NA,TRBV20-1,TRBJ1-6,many,TGCAGTGCTAGAGATGGAGCAGGGAGTAATTCACCCCTCCACTTT,CSARDGAGSNSPLHF
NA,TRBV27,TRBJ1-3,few,TGTGCCAGCAGTCCCCGGCAGGGAAACACCATATATTTT,CASSPRQGNTIYF
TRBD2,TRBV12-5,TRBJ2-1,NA,TGTGCTAGTGGTAGCGGGGGGACAATCAATGAGCAGTTCTTC,CASGSGGTINEQFF
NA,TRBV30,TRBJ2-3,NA,TGTGCCTGGAGTAGGGCGGATACGCAGTATTTT,CAWSRADTQYF
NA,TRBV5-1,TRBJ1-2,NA,TGCGCCAGCAGCTTGGATGGGCAAAGACCTAACTATGGCTACACCTTC,CASSLDGQRPNYGYTF
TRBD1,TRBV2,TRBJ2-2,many,TGTGCCAGCAGTGCCAGGGGGACGACCGGGGAGCTGTTTTTT,CASSARGTTGELFF
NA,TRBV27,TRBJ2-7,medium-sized,TGTGCCAGCAGTTTACTTCCAGGGGAACACGAGCAGTACTTC,CASSLLPGEHEQYF
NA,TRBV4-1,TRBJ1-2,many,TGCGCCAGCAGCCACGCCCCGGGAAACTTCAGATCGTTTAACTATGGCTACACCTTC,CASSHAPGNFRSFNYGYTF
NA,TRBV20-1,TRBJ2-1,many,TGCAGTGCTCCAGGGGCCCAGGGCTCCTACAATGAGCAGTTCTTC,CSAPGAQGSYNEQFF
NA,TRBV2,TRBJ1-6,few,TGTGCCAGCAGTGGGACGCAAGGTTCACCCCTCCACTTT,CASSGTQGSPLHF
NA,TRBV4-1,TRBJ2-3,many,TGCGCCAGAGAACCACAGGGAGAGTGGACAGATACGCAGTATTTT,CAREPQGEWTDTQYF
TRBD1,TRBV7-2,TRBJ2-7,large,TGTGCCAGCAGCCGGGGACAGGGGGCCCATGAGCAGTACTTC,CASSRGQGAHEQYF
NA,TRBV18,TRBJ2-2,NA,TGTGCCAGCTCAGCTTACAACACCGGGGAGCTGTTTTTT,CASSAYNTGELFF
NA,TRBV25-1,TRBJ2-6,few,TGTGCCAGCATTAGGTCTGGGGCCAACGTCCTGACTTTC,CASIRSGANVLTF
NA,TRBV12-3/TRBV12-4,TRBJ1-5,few,TGTGCCAGCAGTTTCTCCAATAATCAGCCCCAGCATTTT,CASSFSNNQPQHF
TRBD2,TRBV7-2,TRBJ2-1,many,TGTGCCAGCAGCCTCCTAGCGGGAGGCGGGAGGGAGCAGTTCTTC,CASSLLAGGGREQFF
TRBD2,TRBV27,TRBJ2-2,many,TGTGCCAGCAGTCTGACGAGGAGCGGGGGGGCGGGCGGGGAGCTGTTTTTT,CASSLTRSGGAGGELFF
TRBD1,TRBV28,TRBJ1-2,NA,TGTGCCAGCAGTTTAATACAGGGGGGCGCCGGCTACACCTTC,CASSLIQGGAGYTF
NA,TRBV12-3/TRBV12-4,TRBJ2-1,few,TGTGCCAGCAGTCGTGCCCCCCCGGGCCAGAGCTCCTACAATGAGCAGTTCTTC,CASSRAPPGQSSYNEQFF